One sample yielded the 9 T cell receptor beta chains listed below, sequenced in a study of blood T cell repertoires in COVID-19. Data came from immunoSEQ multiplex PCR; TCRdb stores just in-frame clones and leaves some out. Among some 130,000 clones listed, 78% were seen once. The sequenced sample consisted of peripheral blood. The source of these receptors is a man aged 60-69 years who had recovered from COVID-19.

The CDR3 is CSVEDGGLREKLFF. The CDR3 DNA reads TGCAGCGTTGAAGATGGGGGACTCCGTGAAAAACTGTTTTTT. The chain uses TRBV29-1 and TRBJ1-4; perhaps TRBD1 as D (5 bases). In germline, CDR1 is SQVTM, CDR2 ANQGSEA. The V end lost 0 bases, the J end lost 7 bases, and 12 bases lay between the germline ends. The CDR3 length is 14 residues.

V and J are TRBV5-3 and TRBJ2-3, with 8 bases identical to TRBD2. TRBV5-3 is an ORF for which the function is uncertain. V dropped 1 base and J dropped 0; count of bases not matched to a gene: 4. CDR3 length equals 16 residues. The CDR3 sequence is CARSLRASGSTDTQYF. CDR3 nucleotides: TGTGCCAGAAGCTTGCGGGCTAGCGGGAGCACAGATACGCAGTATTTT.

The rearrangement uses TRBV18 and TRBJ1-5; possibly TRBD1 for D (5 bases). Germline V gene sequence: CDR1 KGHSH, CDR2 LQKENI. With 8 bases removed from V and 6 bases from J, the gap between germline ends came to 14 bases. CDR3 length: 13 residues. The CDR3 sequence: CASQSGDLQPQHF. DNA of the CDR3: TGTGCCAGCCAGTCGGGGGATCTTCAGCCCCAGCATTTT.

The CDR3 sequence: CASSQTNYGYTF. The CDR3 nucleotides read TGTGCCAGCTCACAGACTAACTATGGCTACACCTTC. This chain uses TRBV12-3 or TRBV12-4 with TRBJ1-2; no clear D. This CDR3 region has 12 residues. Deletions cut 8 bases from V and 0 bases from J, with 7 bases between.

The genes are TRBV7-8 and TRBJ1-3; D remains unclear. The CDR3 is 16 amino acids. CDR1 and CDR2 from the germline V gene are SGHVS and FQNEAQ. The V and J ends lost 1 base and 0 bases respectively, with 10 bases between them. CDR3 in amino acids: CASSLDRVSSGNTIYF. The CDR3 bases are TGTGCCAGCAGCTTAGATCGGGTTAGCTCTGGAAACACCATATATTTT. The complete variable domain, with remaining parts taken from reference TRBV7-8 and TRBJ1-3, reads GAGVSQSPRYKVAKRGQDVALRCDPISGHVSLFWYQQALGQGPEFLTYFQNEAQLDKSGLPSDRFFAERPEGSVSTLKIQRTQQEDSAVYLCASSLDRVSSGNTIYFGEGSWLTVV.

V gene TRBV28 combines with J gene TRBJ2-2; D call uncertain. Trimming took off 3 bases at V and 7 bases at J, with 6 bases between the two ends. CDR3 size: 12 residues. The germline gives CDR1 MDHEN, CDR2 SYDVKM. CDR3 nucleotides: TGTGCCAGCAGTTTTAGTGGCGGGGAGCTGTTTTTT. It codes for CASSFSGGELFF.

The V call is TRBV10-3, the J call TRBJ1-1; D perhaps matches TRBD1 (6 bases). Germline CDR1 and CDR2: ENHRY and SYGVKD. Between the trimmed V and J ends, which lost 10 bases and 3 bases, there was a span of 24 bases. The CDR3 extends over 16 amino acids. This CDR3 is CATSIVGGAMDTEAFF. The CDR3 nucleotides are TGTGCCACCTCAATAGTTGGGGGGGCGATGGACACTGAAGCTTTCTTT.

This clone was picked up a small number of times. This chain links TRBV30 with TRBJ2-2; TRBD2 matches at 8 bases. The CDR3 covers 18 residues. Looked up from germline, CDR1 is GTSNPN and CDR2 is SVGIG (reference sequence). V shed 4 bases and J 3 bases; nucleotides not matched to a gene: 16. The DNA for the CDR3 is TGTGCCTGGACCCTCCCAAGCGGGCTAGCGGGTCACACCGGGGAGCTGTTTTTT. Its translation: CAWTLPSGLAGHTGELFF.

The chain has TRBV2 and TRBJ2-2; 10 bases match TRBD1. The V gene's germline CDR1 is SNHLY and CDR2 FYNNEI. The ends lost 5 bases at V and 1 base at J; junction bases unmatched: 1. This CDR3 region has 15 residues. The CDR3 spells CASSRDRGNTGELFF. The CDR3 DNA reads as TGTGCCAGCAGTCGGGACAGGGGGAACACCGGGGAGCTGTTTTTT.